This T cell receptor (beta chain) was captured by sequencing in a study of blood T cell repertoires in COVID-19. Whole-study context: Some COVID-19 samples were acute and others convalescent; all came from the United States, Italy and Spain. PBMCs, B-cell-depleted T cells, or T cells provided the cDNA or gDNA that made up the material.

CDR1 and CDR2 (germline): MNHEY, SVGAGI. V lost 0 bases and J 4 bases, leaving 12 bases between the germline ends. The length of the CDR3 is 16 residues. Under the authors' procedure: The assay estimated nucleated cells by amplifying reference gene primers. Generated by immunoSEQ multiplex PCR, the TCRdb table keeps only in-frame clones and is missing some. D and trimming were read from the DNA, whereas the V and J calls and clone size are those reported in that table. The table shows some 83,000 clones, with about 92% occurring only once. This clonotype was sampled from a man over 45 with acute or convalescent COVID-19. The chain combines TRBV6-5 with TRBJ2-2; D perhaps matches TRBD2 (5 bases). Specimen: peripheral blood. This CDR3 reads CASSYSLGEGTGELFF. The CDR3 coding sequence is TGTGCCAGCAGTTACTCGCTGGGAGAGGGCACCGGGGAGCTGTTTTTT.